This TCR beta chain was captured in a study of OX40 agonist ivuxolimab in advanced cancers. Study in general: Hepatocellular carcinoma, melanoma, renal cell or head and neck cancer affected the dose-escalation patients.

This CDR3 is built from 16 residues. The germline V gene has CDR1 SGHRS and CDR2 YFSETQ. V lost 0 bases to trimming and J lost 0 bases, with 10 bases between them. Some clones are missing from TCRdb's copy, which holds only in-frame ones; the method was immunoSEQ multiplex PCR. The table includes roughly 77,000 clones, more than 90% detected once. Broader study findings: Some of the nonresponding patients also showed low levels of normalized T-cell clonal expansion. The study found that CD8+ T cells averaged more expanded clones than CD4+.

Any history of autoimmune disease or systemic immunosuppression disqualified patients. Comments on this clone: Its antigen is not identified.

The V and J genes are TRBV5-1 and TRBJ2-1, with D perhaps being TRBD1 or TRBD2 (5 bases each). This clonotype originated in an adult with an advanced solid tumor such as melanoma, head and neck, liver or kidney cancer. The source material was CD4+ or CD8+ T cells sorted from blood, sampled in a trial of the OX40 agonist ivuxolimab. In nucleotides, the CDR3 is TGCGCCAGCAGCTTGGCCCCAGGGAGCTCCTACAATGAGCAGTTCTTC. Protein product: CASSLAPGSSYNEQFF.